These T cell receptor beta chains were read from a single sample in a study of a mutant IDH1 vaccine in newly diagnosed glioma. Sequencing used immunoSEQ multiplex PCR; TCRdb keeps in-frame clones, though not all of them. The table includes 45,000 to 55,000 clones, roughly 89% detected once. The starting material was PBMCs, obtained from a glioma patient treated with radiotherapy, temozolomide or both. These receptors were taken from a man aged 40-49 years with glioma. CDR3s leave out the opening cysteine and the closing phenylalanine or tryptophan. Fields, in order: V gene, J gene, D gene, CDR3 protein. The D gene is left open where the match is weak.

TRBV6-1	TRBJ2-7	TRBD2	ASSVSSGSYEQY
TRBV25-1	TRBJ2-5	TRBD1	ASSGDRGPQETQY
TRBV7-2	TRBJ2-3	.	ASKTGAGDTQY
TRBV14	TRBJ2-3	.	ASSQRPGDTDTQY
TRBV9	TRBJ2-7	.	ASSGIGGREQY
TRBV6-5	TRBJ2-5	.	ASSRVRGVAETQY
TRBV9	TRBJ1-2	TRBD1	ASSYFRQGDYGYT
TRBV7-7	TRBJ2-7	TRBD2	ASRLSGSTYEQY
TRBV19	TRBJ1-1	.	ASSMRQEGEAF
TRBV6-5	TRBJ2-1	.	ASSYDRGNEQF
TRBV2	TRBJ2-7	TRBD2	ASRGRLAGGSPSYEQY
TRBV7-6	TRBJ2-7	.	ASSLLESSYEQY
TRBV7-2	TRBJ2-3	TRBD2	ASSLGLGRDTQY
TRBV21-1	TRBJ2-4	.	ASRRGKLAGGKGENIQY
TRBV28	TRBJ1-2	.	AIRGGEGHTGYT
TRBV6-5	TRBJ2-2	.	ASSYSRARNTGELF
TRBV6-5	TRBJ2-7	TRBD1	ASRPGQGANEQY
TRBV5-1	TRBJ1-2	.	ASSSHYSVGYT
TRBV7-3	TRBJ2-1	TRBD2	ASSPQRTSGRLNEQF
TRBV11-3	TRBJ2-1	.	ASSLNSYNEQF
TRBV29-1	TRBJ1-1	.	SGEQGNTEAF
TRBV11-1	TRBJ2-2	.	ASSTDGHQSTGELF
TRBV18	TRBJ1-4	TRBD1	ASSQDRVITNEKLF
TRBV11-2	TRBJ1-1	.	ANPQLGPGTEAF
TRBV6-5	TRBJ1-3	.	ASKVTARGNTIY
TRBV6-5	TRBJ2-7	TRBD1	ASWKAGGLSYEQY
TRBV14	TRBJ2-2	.	ASSRRTGELF
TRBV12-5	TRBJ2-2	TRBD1	ASGLVYGQEGETNTGELF
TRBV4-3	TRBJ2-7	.	ASSQAWGLYEQY
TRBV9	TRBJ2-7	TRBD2	ASSVGNRRGGEQY
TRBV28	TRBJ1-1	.	ATKDTRWTEAF
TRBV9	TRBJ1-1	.	ASSVATRNTEAF
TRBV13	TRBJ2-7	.	ASSLRIAREQY
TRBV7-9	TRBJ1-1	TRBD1	AVRGRETGTGVTEAF
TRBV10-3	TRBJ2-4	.	AISDGSTRNIQY
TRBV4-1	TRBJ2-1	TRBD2	ASSQTTSGAVNEQF
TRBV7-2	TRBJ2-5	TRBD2	ASSLGSGSGETQY
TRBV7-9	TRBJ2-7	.	ASSFTPDREQY
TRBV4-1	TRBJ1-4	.	ASSLLGAGSNEKLF
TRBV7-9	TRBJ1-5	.	ASSPNGISPQH
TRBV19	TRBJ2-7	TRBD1	ASSHGGTGNYEQY
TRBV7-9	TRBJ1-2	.	ASSQAGLNYGYT
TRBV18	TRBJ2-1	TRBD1	ASSQGQGYEQF
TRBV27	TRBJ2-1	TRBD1	ASSLYGTGGNEQF